The 27 T cell receptor beta chains presented below share a single source sample, sequenced in a study of control samples from healthy donors and cancer patients. Assay used: immunoSEQ multiplex PCR; TCRdb lists only in-frame clones, some missing. The sample contains approximately 85,000 clones, approximately 88% of which appear only once. The sequenced material came from blood. The receptors here all came from a woman aged 55-70 years in good health.

The chain carries TRBV7-9 and TRBJ2-5, with TRBD2 matching over 13 bases. Per the germline V gene, CDR1 is SEHNR and CDR2 is FQNEAQ (reference sequence). The V segment lost 5 bases and the J segment 2 bases; nucleotides outside the gene matches: 5. The CDR3 covers 16 residues. CDR3 DNA sequence: TGTGCCAGCAGCCCCGGGACTAGCGGGGTACAAGAGACCCAGTACTTC. It yields the protein CASSPGTSGVQETQYF.

The V and J genes are TRBV4-3 and TRBJ1-1; no definite D call. The CDR3 spans 15 residues. Looked up from germline, CDR1 is LGHNA and CDR2 is YSLEER. Trimming cost V 7 bases and J 1 base, with 16 bases left between them. The CDR3 spells CASTTGLSTNTEAFF. DNA of the CDR3: TGCGCCAGCACCACCGGCCTGAGCACGAACACTGAAGCTTTCTTT.

This clone was counted between two and nine times. The chain is built from TRBV28 and TRBJ2-7; the match to TRBD2 covers 15 bases. V shed 7 bases, J shed 0 bases, and the junction held 10 bases outside the gene matches. There are 18 residues in the CDR3. Germline V lookup: CDR1 MDHEN, CDR2 SYDVKM. CDR3: CASMGRGTSGGSSYEQYF. The CDR3 bases are TGTGCCAGCATGGGGCGAGGGACTAGCGGGGGGAGCTCCTACGAGCAGTACTTC.

The chain joins TRBV18 to TRBJ1-4; no reliable D call. CDR1 KGHSH and CDR2 LQKENI come from the germline V gene. There are 13 residues in the CDR3. Trimming cost V 3 bases and J 7 bases, with 9 bases left between them. Here the CDR3 reads CASSPAMGEKLFF. The DNA for the CDR3 is TGTGCCAGCTCACCCGCTATGGGTGAAAAACTGTTTTTT.

The chain uses TRBV6-5 and TRBJ1-6, with 8 nucleotides matching TRBD1. This CDR3 has 14 amino acids. V gave up 8 bases and J gave up 9 bases; unmatched junction bases: 9. Germline values: CDR1 MNHEY, CDR2 SVGAGI. CDR3 nucleotide sequence: TGTGCCAGCCTACAGGGGGTAATCGGTTCACCCCTCCACTTT. The encoded protein is CASLQGVIGSPLHF.

This clone was recorded once. The chain uses TRBV12-3 or TRBV12-4 and TRBJ1-3; 8 bases align to TRBD1. The length of the CDR3 is 13 residues. Trimming at V came to 6 bases and at J to 6 bases, leaving 4 bases not matched to a gene. CDR3 nucleotides: TGTGCCAGCAGGCAACAGGGGGAAAACACCATATATTTT. Its protein is CASRQQGENTIYF.

The chain joins TRBV28 to TRBJ1-2; D is uncertain. The CDR3 is made up of 12 amino acids. V was pared by 5 bases and J by 7 bases, with 11 bases between. Germline CDR1 reads MDHEN; CDR2 reads SYDVKM. In nucleotides, the CDR3 is TGTGCCAGCAGTACCGGACCCCTTGGCTACACCTTC. Its protein is CASSTGPLGYTF.

This chain connects TRBV11-2 to TRBJ2-2; D may be TRBD2 (6 bases). CDR3 length equals 16 residues. Germline assignment: CDR1 SGHAT and CDR2 FQNNGV. V was cut by 3 bases and J by 2 bases, with 13 bases left in between. DNA of the CDR3: TGTGCCAGCAGCTTTCGAGCGGGTGCTAACACCGGGGAGCTGTTTTTT. As protein: CASSFRAGANTGELFF.

This chain connects TRBV5-1 to TRBJ1-6; D uncertain. The CDR3 totals 13 residues. Per germline, CDR1 SGHRS and CDR2 YFSETQ. V was trimmed by 6 bases and J by 10 bases, leaving 14 bases between them. The CDR3 DNA follows: TGCGCCAGCACCGACGGGGTCGACTCACCCCTCCACTTT. Translating gives CASTDGVDSPLHF.

The chain links TRBV5-6 to TRBJ1-2, with TRBD1 identical over 10 bases. The CDR3 length is 13 residues. The germline V gene has CDR1 SGHDT and CDR2 YYEEEE. J lost 6 bases, V lost 4 bases, and 3 bases had no gene match. The CDR3 DNA reads as TGTGCCAGCAGCGGCGGGACAGGGGATGGCTACACCTTC. It is translated as CASSGGTGDGYTF.

This clone came up a few times. Here the CDR3 reads CASSQGARGNQPQHF. CDR3 DNA: TGTGCCAGCAGCCAGGGGGCGCGGGGCAATCAGCCCCAGCATTTT. The chain has TRBV2 and TRBJ1-5; TRBD1 matches 8 bases. Germline CDR1 is SNHLY and CDR2 is FYNNEI. V trimming: 6 bases; J trimming: 2 bases; junction bases outside the gene matches: 6. The CDR3 is made up of 15 amino acids.

This chain connects TRBV5-4 to TRBJ2-7; TRBD2 aligns across 7 bases. The junction had 7 bases not matched to a gene; V was cut back by 4 bases and J by 0 bases. The CDR3 extends over 15 amino acids. Germline CDR1 reads SGHNT; CDR2 reads YYREEE (reference sequence). CDR3 sequence reads: CASSPGGGSSYEQYF. In DNA, the CDR3 is TGTGCCAGCAGCCCTGGGGGGGGGAGCTCCTACGAGCAGTACTTC.

This chain connects TRBV7-2 to TRBJ2-3, with 11 bases matching TRBD2. CDR1 SGHTA and CDR2 FQGNSA come from the germline V gene. The CDR3 totals 16 residues. Trimming took 4 bases from V and 6 from J; bases not matched to a gene: 9. As DNA, the CDR3 is TGTGCCAGCAGCTATACTTTAGCGGGAGGGCCCGATACGCAGTATTTT. Translating it yields CASSYTLAGGPDTQYF.

The chain is built from TRBV5-4 and TRBJ2-5, with TRBD2 matching 7 bases. The CDR3 totals 14 residues. Trimming at V came to 4 bases and at J to 5 bases, leaving 8 bases not matched to a gene. Germline V CDR1 and CDR2: SGHNT, YYREEE (reference sequence). Here the CDR3 DNA reads TGTGCCAGCAGCACCCGACTAGCCGGGGAGACCCAGTACTTC. It yields the protein CASSTRLAGETQYF.

The chain uses TRBV5-4 and TRBJ1-2; 7 positions agree with TRBD1. The V segment lost 4 bases and the J segment 4 bases; nucleotides outside the gene matches: 4. CDR1 SGHNT and CDR2 YYREEE come from the germline V gene (reference sequence). The CDR3 extends over 13 amino acids. The CDR3 sequence: CASSLRDSYGYTF. CDR3 DNA: TGTGCCAGCAGCCTACGGGACAGCTATGGCTACACCTTC.

The chain joins TRBV5-1 to TRBJ2-5, with unresolved D. Between the trimmed V and J ends, which lost 4 bases and 0 bases, there was a span of 16 bases. In germline, CDR1 is SGHRS, CDR2 YFSETQ. The CDR3 loop spans 16 amino acids. CDR3 sequence: CASSPQVIPDQETQYF. The CDR3 DNA sequence: TGCGCCAGCAGCCCCCAGGTTATCCCCGACCAAGAGACCCAGTACTTC.

This chain links TRBV18 with TRBJ1-1; 7 positions agree with TRBD1. J was trimmed by 1 base and V by 3 bases; bases with no gene match: 5. CDR3 length equals 15 residues. CDR1 is KGHSH, CDR2 LQKENI, per germline. CDR3 sequence (DNA): TGTGCCAGCTCACCCCAGGGGGTCGGGAACACTGAAGCTTTCTTT. Translation: CASSPQGVGNTEAFF.

This chain links TRBV5-6 with TRBJ2-7; the D is unclear. V was trimmed by 0 bases and J by 0 bases, leaving 7 bases between them. Germline CDR1 is SGHDT and CDR2 is YYEEEE. The CDR3 sequence is 14 residues long. The CDR3 loop reads CASSLGSPSYEQYF. The DNA of the CDR3 is TGTGCCAGCAGCTTGGGAAGTCCCTCCTACGAGCAGTACTTC.

The chain recombines TRBV29-1 with TRBJ1-4; D gene uncertain. CDR3 length equals 13 residues. Trimming pared 6 bases from V and 5 bases from J, leaving 13 bases between. Germline CDR1 is SQVTM and CDR2 is ANQGSEA. The CDR3 nucleotides read TGCAGCGTCTCCGGCGTCGGGAATGAAAAACTGTTTTTT. It translates to CSVSGVGNEKLFF.

This chain connects TRBV5-1 to TRBJ2-2; possible D gene TRBD2, 7 bases. Trimming took off 4 bases at V and 2 bases at J, with 21 bases between the two ends. The CDR3 runs 18 residues. From germline, CDR1 is SGHRS and CDR2 YFSETQ. This CDR3 is CASSRLPRGASNTGELFF. CDR3 nucleotide sequence: TGCGCCAGCAGCCGCTTGCCACGGGGGGCCTCCAACACCGGGGAGCTGTTTTTT.

The chain uses TRBV5-6 and TRBJ1-1; the match to TRBD1 covers 7 bases. Germline assignment: CDR1 SGHDT and CDR2 YYEEEE. After removal of 5 bases from V and 7 bases from J, the junction contained 5 bases not matched to a gene. This CDR3 contains 12 residues. The DNA of the CDR3 is TGTGCCAGCAGTATGGGACAGCTTGAAGCTTTCTTT. Its translation: CASSMGQLEAFF.

The sample holds a few counts of this clone. The rearrangement joins TRBV19 to TRBJ2-2; TRBD2 matches at 11 bases. Germline loops: CDR1 LNHDA, CDR2 SQIVND (reference sequence). This CDR3 is 16 amino acids long. V dropped 5 bases and J dropped 5; count of bases not matched to a gene: 7. DNA of the CDR3: TGTGCCAGTAGTCCCACTAGCGGGAGTAGGACCGGGGAGCTGTTTTTT. It yields the protein CASSPTSGSRTGELFF.

V usage is TRBV10-2 and J usage is TRBJ1-6; the D gene is possibly TRBD1 (5 bases). V was shortened by 6 bases and J by 6 bases, with 12 bases between the two germline ends. Germline CDR1 and CDR2: WSHSY and SAAADI. This CDR3 has 14 amino acids. For the CDR3, the DNA is TGCGCCAGCAGACCCGGGACGCCTAATTCACCCCTCCACTTT. Its translation is CASRPGTPNSPLHF.

The rearrangement joins TRBV5-1 to TRBJ1-2, with 9 bases lining up with TRBD1. V gave up 4 bases and J gave up 6 bases; unmatched junction bases: 7. CDR1 is SGHRS, CDR2 YFSETQ, per germline. The CDR3 sequence is 14 residues long. The CDR3 DNA is TGCGCCAGCAGCCCCCAGGGACAGGGTGATGGCTACACCTTC. Residues: CASSPQGQGDGYTF.

The V and J genes are TRBV11-2 and TRBJ1-2; 8 bases match TRBD1. Germline CDR1 reads SGHAT; CDR2 reads FQNNGV. The CDR3 has 16 residues. Trimming removed 4 bases from V and 4 bases from J; junction bases left unmatched: 11. CDR3 DNA sequence: TGTGCCAGCAGCTCACCCCGACAGGGGTGGGCCTATGGCTACACCTTC. Translating it yields CASSSPRQGWAYGYTF.

The gene calls are TRBV7-3 and TRBJ2-1; 9 bases are shared with TRBD2. There are 16 residues in the CDR3. Germline values: CDR1 SGHTA, CDR2 FQGTGA. With V trimmed by 1 base and J by 4 bases, 5 bases remained unmatched. CDR3 in DNA: TGTGCCAGCAGCTTAAATGCGGGAGGGGTTTACAATGAGCAGTTCTTC. It encodes CASSLNAGGVYNEQFF.

The chain joins TRBV5-1 to TRBJ1-1; D not resolved. Germline V gene data show CDR1 as SGHRS and CDR2 as YFSETQ. Deletions cut 7 bases from V and 1 base from J, with 11 bases between. The CDR3 spans 13 residues. The CDR3 reads CASGRQANTEAFF. The DNA for the CDR3 is TGCGCCAGCGGACGACAAGCGAACACTGAAGCTTTCTTT.